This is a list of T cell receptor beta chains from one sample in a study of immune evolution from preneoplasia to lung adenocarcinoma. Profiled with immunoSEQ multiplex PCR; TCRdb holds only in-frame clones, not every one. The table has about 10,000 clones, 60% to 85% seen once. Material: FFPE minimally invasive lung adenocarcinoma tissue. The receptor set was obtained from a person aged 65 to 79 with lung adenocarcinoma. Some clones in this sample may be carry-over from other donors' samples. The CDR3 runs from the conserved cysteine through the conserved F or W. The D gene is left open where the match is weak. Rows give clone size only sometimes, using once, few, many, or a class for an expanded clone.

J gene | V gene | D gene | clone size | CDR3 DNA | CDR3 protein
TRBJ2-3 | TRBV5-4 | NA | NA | TGTGCCAGCAGCTTGCCATCAGATACGCAGTATTTT | CASSLPSDTQYF
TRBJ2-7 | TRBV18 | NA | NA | TGTGCCAGCTCACCGACGCCGTCCTACGAGCAGTACTTC | CASSPTPSYEQYF
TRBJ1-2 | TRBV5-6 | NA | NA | TGTGCCAGCAGCTTGATGCCGTCCGGTATTGACTATGGCTACACCTTC | CASSLMPSGIDYGYTF
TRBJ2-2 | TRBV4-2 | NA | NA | TGTGCCAGCAGCCAAGATTGGGGGGCCAACACCGGGGAGCTGTTTTTT | CASSQDWGANTGELFF
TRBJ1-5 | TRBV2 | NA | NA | TGTGCCAGCAACAGCCAAGGGACACCTAATCAGCCCCAGCATTTT | CASNSQGTPNQPQHF
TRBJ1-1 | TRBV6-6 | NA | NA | TGTGCCAGCAGTGGACCCCCTAGAGGGATCGCTGAAGCTTTCTTT | CASSGPPRGIAEAFF
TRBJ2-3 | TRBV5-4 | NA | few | TGTGCCAGCAGCTTGGCCAGGGAGGGCACAGATACGCAGTATTTT | CASSLAREGTDTQYF
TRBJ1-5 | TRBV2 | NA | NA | TGTGCCAGCAAGGAGGATAGCAATCAGCCCCAGCATTTT | CASKEDSNQPQHF
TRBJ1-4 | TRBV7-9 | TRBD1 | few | TGTGCCAGCAAACCCACAGGGGATGAAAAACTGTTTTTT | CASKPTGDEKLFF
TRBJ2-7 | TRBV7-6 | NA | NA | TGTGCCAGCAGCGACGACACAGGGTCCTACGAGCAGTACTTC | CASSDDTGSYEQYF
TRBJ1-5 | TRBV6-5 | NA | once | TGTGCCAGCAGCTTCCAGGGCAATCAGCCCCAGCATTTT | CASSFQGNQPQHF
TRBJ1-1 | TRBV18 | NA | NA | TGTGCCAGCTCACTAGGTAGGGACACTGAAACTTTCTTT | CASSLGRDTETFF
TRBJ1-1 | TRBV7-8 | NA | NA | TGTGCCAGCAGCGCGAGACTTACATCGAACACTGAAGCTTTCTTT | CASSARLTSNTEAFF
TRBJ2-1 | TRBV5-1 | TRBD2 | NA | TGCGCCAGCAGCAGCCCGGGACTAGCGTATCAGTTCTTC | CASSSPGLAYQFF
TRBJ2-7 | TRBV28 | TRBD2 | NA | TGTGCCAGCAGTTCCGCCGGACTAGCGGGAGCATATACCTACGAGCAGTACTTC | CASSSAGLAGAYTYEQYF
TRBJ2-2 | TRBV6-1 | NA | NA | TGTGCCAGCGGCAAGAACACCGGGGAGCTGTTTTTT | CASGKNTGELFF
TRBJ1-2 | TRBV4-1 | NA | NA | TGCGCCAGCAGCCAAGTGTTACAGGGAACTTCTGGCTACACCTTC | CASSQVLQGTSGYTF
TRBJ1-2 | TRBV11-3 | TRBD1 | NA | TGTGCCAGCAGCTTAGGTGGGACAGGCGGCTACACCTTC | CASSLGGTGGYTF
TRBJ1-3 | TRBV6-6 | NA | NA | TGTGCCAGCAACCCCTCTGGAAACACCATATATTTT | CASNPSGNTIYF
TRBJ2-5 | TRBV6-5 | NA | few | TGTGCCAGCAGCCACCTCAGGGAGACCCAGTACTTC | CASSHLRETQYF
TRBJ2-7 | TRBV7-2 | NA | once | TGTGCCAGCAGCTTTTTCAAGGGCGTTTGGCAGTACTTC | CASSFFKGVWQYF
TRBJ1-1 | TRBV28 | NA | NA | TGTGCCAGCAGTCTTCGGTGGGGGGCGAACACTGAAACTTTCTTT | CASSLRWGANTETFF
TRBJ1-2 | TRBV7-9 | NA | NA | TGTGCCAGCAGCTTGCGGGATGGTTACACCTTC | CASSLRDGYTF
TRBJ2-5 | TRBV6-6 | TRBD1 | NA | TGTGCCAGCAGTTCCCAGGGGGCGGGAGAGACCCAGTACTTC | CASSSQGAGETQYF
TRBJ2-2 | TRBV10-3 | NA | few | TGTGCCATCAGTGTATGGAGGGGCGGGGCGAACACCGGGGAGCTGTTTTTT | CAISVWRGGANTGELFF
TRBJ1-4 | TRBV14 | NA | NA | TGTGCCAGCAGCCAAGATTGGGGAAATGAAAAACTGTTTTTT | CASSQDWGNEKLFF
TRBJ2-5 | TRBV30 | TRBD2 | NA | TGTGCCTGGAGCCCTAGCGGGGTACAAGAGACCCAGTACTTC | CAWSPSGVQETQYF
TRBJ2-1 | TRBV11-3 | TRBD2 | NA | TGTGCCAGCAGCCCATTAGCGGGAGTAAACAATGAGCAGTTCTTC | CASSPLAGVNNEQFF
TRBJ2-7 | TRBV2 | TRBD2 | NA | TGTGCCAGCAGTAGGGGGAGTAGCGGGACCCTCTACGAGCAGTACTTC | CASSRGSSGTLYEQYF
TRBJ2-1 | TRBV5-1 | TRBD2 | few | TGCGCCAGCAGCGTATTCCACCCGAGGGGAGGGGAGCAGTTCTTC | CASSVFHPRGGEQFF